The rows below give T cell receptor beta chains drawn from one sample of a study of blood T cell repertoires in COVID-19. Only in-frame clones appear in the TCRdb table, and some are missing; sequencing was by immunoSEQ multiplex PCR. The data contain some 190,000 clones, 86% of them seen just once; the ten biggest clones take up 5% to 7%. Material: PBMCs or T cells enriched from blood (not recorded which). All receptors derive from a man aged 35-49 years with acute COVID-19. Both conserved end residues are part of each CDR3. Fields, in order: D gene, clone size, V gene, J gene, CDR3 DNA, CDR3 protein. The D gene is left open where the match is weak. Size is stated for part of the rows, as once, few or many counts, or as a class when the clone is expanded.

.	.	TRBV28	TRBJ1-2	TGTGCCAGCAGCCTATCCTCTGGGGGGGCTGGCTACACCTTC	CASSLSSGGAGYTF
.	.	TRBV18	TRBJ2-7	TGTGCCAGCTCACTCGACACCCTCTCCTACGAGCAGTACTTC	CASSLDTLSYEQYF
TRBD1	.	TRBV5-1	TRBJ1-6	TGCGCCAGCAGCGGAAACGGGACAGGTCACCCCAATTCACCCCTCCACTTT	CASSGNGTGHPNSPLHF
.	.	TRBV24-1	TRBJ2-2	TGTGCCACCAGTGACGACAGGGAGGTCGGGGAGCTGTTTTTT	CATSDDREVGELFF
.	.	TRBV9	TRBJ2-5	TGTGCCAGCAGCGCCAAATATACAGGCCAAGAGACCCAGTACTTC	CASSAKYTGQETQYF
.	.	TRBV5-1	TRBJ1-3	TGCGCCAGCACCGATCGCAGGGACTCCGGAAACACCATATATTTT	CASTDRRDSGNTIYF
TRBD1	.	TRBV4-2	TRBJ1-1	TGTGCCAGCAGCCTACATTCCCATACGGGACAGGGGAACACTGAAGCTTTCTTT	CASSLHSHTGQGNTEAFF
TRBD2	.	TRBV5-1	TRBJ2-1	TGCGCCAGCAGCTTGGCGAGTAGCGGGAATGAGCAGTTCTTC	CASSLASSGNEQFF
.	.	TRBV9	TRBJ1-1	TGTGCCAGCAGCGTCGGACTCCAGAACACTGAAGCTTTCTTT	CASSVGLQNTEAFF
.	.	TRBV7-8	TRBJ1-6	TGTGCCAGCAGCTCCCGAGACCCGGGATCTAGTTCACCCCTCCACTTT	CASSSRDPGSSSPLHF
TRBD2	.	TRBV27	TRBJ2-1	TGTGCCAGCAGTTTAGCACTAGCGGGAGGGAGCTCCTACAATGAGCAGTTCTTC	CASSLALAGGSSYNEQFF
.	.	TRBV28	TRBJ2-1	TGTGCCAGCAGTCGAGGGACTCTCCCCCCTGGGGAGCAGTTCTTC	CASSRGTLPPGEQFF
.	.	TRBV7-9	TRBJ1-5	TGTGCCAGCAGCTTAGGTCGGGGAGGTCAGCCCCAGCATTTT	CASSLGRGGQPQHF
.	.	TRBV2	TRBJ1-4	TGTGCCAGCAGTTCCAGGGCAACAACTAATGAAAAACTGTTTTTT	CASSSRATTNEKLFF
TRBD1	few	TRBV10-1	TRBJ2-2	TGCGCCAGCAGATCGGGACAGGGGACCGGGGAGCTGTTTTTT	CASRSGQGTGELFF
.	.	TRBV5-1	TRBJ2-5	TGCGCCAGCAGCGCCCGCCGAGGCGAAGAGACCCAGTACTTC	CASSARRGEETQYF
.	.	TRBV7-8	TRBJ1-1	TGTGCCAGCAGCCCCTGGGACACGAACACTGAAGCTTTCTTT	CASSPWDTNTEAFF
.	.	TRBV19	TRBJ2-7	TGTGGCCTGGCACCCCATCGCGAGCAGTACTTC	CGLAPHREQYF
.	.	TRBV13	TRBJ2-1	TGTGCCAGCAGCTTAGTCCCCTCTCATGAGCAGTTCTTC	CASSLVPSHEQFF
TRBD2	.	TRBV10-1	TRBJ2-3	TGCGCCAGCAGCCGACTAGCGGGAGATGCAGATACGCAGTATTTT	CASSRLAGDADTQYF
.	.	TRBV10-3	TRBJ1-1	TGTGCCATCAGAAAGGGAGACACTGAAGCTTTCTTT	CAIRKGDTEAFF
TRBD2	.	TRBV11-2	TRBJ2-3	TGTGCCAGCAGCTTACTAGCGGGGACAGATACGCAGTATTTT	CASSLLAGTDTQYF
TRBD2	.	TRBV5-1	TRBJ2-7	TGCGCCAGCAGCTATTGGACCCCGGGAGGGATCTCCTACGAGCAGTACTTC	CASSYWTPGGISYEQYF
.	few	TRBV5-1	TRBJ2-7	TGCGCCAGCAGCGGCGGAGAGGGCTACGAGCAGTACTTC	CASSGGEGYEQYF
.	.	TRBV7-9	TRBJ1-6	TGTGCCAGCAGCCTTCTCCAGGGTAATAATTCACCCCTCCACTTT	CASSLLQGNNSPLHF
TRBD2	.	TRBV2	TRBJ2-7	TGTGCCAGCTCGGGGGAGGGCGAGCAGTACTTC	CASSGEGEQYF
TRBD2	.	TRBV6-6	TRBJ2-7	TGTGCCAGCAGTCTCGGGAGGGAGTTCCACGAGCAGTACTTC	CASSLGREFHEQYF
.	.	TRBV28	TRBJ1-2	TGTGCCAGCAGTTTGGGTCCGGAGTATGGCTACACCTTC	CASSLGPEYGYTF
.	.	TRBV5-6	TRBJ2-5	TGTGCCAGCAGCTTGAGGAGTGGGGAGACCCAGTACTTC	CASSLRSGETQYF
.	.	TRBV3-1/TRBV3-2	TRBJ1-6	TGTGCCAGCAGCCGGACAGCTAGCTCCTATAATTCACCCCTCCACTTT	CASSRTASSYNSPLHF
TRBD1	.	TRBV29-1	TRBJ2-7	TGCAGCGTTGAAGGGGAAAGGGACAGCCCCTACGAGCAGTACTTC	CSVEGERDSPYEQYF
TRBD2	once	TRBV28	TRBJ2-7	TGTGCCAGCACAACCAGGACTAGCTCGCACTACGAGCAGTACTTC	CASTTRTSSHYEQYF
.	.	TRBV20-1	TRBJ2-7	TGCAGTGCTAGTGTGAGGTCTCCCTACGAGCAGTACTTC	CSASVRSPYEQYF
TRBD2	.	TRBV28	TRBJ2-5	TGTGCCAGCAGTTTACTAGCGGGGGGGGGAGAGACCCAGTACTTC	CASSLLAGGGETQYF
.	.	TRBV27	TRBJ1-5	TGTGCCAGCAGGCTTGGGGGCCCCAATCAGCCCCAGCATTTT	CASRLGGPNQPQHF
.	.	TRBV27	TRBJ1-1	TGTGCCAGCAGCGACATCTGGGACACTGAAGCTTTCTTT	CASSDIWDTEAFF
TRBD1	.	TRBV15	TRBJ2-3	TGTGCCACCAGCAGAGATCCGGGACAGGGGTTCGCAGATACGCAGTATTTT	CATSRDPGQGFADTQYF
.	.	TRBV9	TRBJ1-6	TGTGCCAGCGACTTAACAGGCGCCAATTCACCCCTCCACTTT	CASDLTGANSPLHF
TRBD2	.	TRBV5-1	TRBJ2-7	TGCGCCAGCAGCTTGTGGGCGGGAGGGCCTTACGAGCAGTACTTC	CASSLWAGGPYEQYF
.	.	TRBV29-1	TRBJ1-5	TGCAGCGCGCGGGACTCCCTAGTGAGCAATCAGCCCCAGCATTTT	CSARDSLVSNQPQHF
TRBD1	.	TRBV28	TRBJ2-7	TGTGCCAGCGCGAGACCCCCGGGACAGGGCAACGAGCAGTACTTC	CASARPPGQGNEQYF
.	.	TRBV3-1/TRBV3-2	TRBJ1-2	TGTGCCAGCAGCCAAGCAGGGGCCACTTCTAACTATGGCTACACCTTC	CASSQAGATSNYGYTF
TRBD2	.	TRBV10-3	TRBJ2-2	TGTGCCATCAACACGGGACTAGCGGGAGGGGCCGGGGAGCTGTTTTTT	CAINTGLAGGAGELFF
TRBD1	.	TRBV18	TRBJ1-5	TGTGCCAGCTCACCACGCGTGGACAGGGTCCATCAGCCCCAGCATTTT	CASSPRVDRVHQPQHF
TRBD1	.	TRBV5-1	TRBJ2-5	TGCGCCAGCAGTCAAACCGGGACAGGGAGAGAGACCCAGTACTTC	CASSQTGTGRETQYF
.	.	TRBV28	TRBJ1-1	TGTGCCAGCAGTACCTCGGGGGTTTTGACTGAAGCTTTCTTT	CASSTSGVLTEAFF
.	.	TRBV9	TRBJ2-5	TGTGCCAGCAGCGTAGCTGCGACAGCTCAAGAGACCCAGTACTTC	CASSVAATAQETQYF
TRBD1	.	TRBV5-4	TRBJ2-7	TGTGCCAGCAGCTTGGGTGGGACAGGGGGCGACGAGCAGTACTTC	CASSLGGTGGDEQYF